This T cell receptor beta chain was sequenced in a study of Ad26.COV2.S vaccination and SARS-CoV-2 variants. The trim removed 8 bases at V and 4 bases at J, leaving 9 bases unmatched. Germline lookup yields CDR1 LNHDA and CDR2 SQIVND (reference sequence). This CDR3 has 15 residues. Generated by immunoSEQ multiplex PCR, the TCRdb table keeps only in-frame clones and is missing some. The data hold 350,000 to 500,000 clones, with about 90% observed a single time. As for treatment: around 19 received Ad26.COV2.S at low or high dose, single or two shots; several received placebo; per-sample allocation not given. Sampling happened 63 days after the first vaccine or placebo injection.

The chain carries TRBV19 and TRBJ2-7; 12 bases map to TRBD1. The TCR comes from a person aged 18-60 years who received the Ad26.COV2.S COVID-19 vaccine or a placebo. Here the sequenced sample was peripheral blood, taken in a trial of Ad26.COV2.S vaccine versus placebo. In DNA form, the CDR3 reads TGTGCCAGTCACGACCCGGGACAGGGGGCGTACGAGCAGTACTTC. This gives the protein CASHDPGQGAYEQYF.